The 30 T cell receptor beta chains listed next were all sequenced from one sample in a study of T cell responses to AZD1222 COVID-19 vaccine. TCRdb's table, derived via immunoSEQ multiplex PCR, lists solely in-frame clones and lacks some. The sample lists 80,000 or so clones; 80% to 90% were seen once. Sequenced here: peripheral blood, sampled 28 days after the second AZD1222 dose. These receptors originate from an adult who received the AZD1222 COVID-19 vaccine.

V usage is TRBV11-1 and J usage is TRBJ1-1; weak D call: TRBD1 (5 bases). Trimming removed 2 bases at V and 3 bases at J, with 10 bases between. This CDR3 contains 14 residues. The germline V gene has CDR1 SGHAT and CDR2 FQDESV (reference sequence). The CDR3 sequence is CASSLIRVDTEAFF. In DNA form, the CDR3 reads TGTGCCAGCAGCTTAATCAGGGTGGACACTGAAGCTTTCTTT.

The V call is TRBV6-1, the J call TRBJ2-6; D remains ambiguous. Germline V lookup: CDR1 MNHNS, CDR2 SASEGT. Trimming left V 0 bases short and J 0 bases short, with 3 bases between. This CDR3 has 15 residues. The CDR3 region is CASSEAGSGANVLTF. The CDR3 DNA reads as TGTGCCAGCAGTGAAGCGGGCTCTGGGGCCAACGTCCTGACTTTC.

The rearrangement joins TRBV6-4 to TRBJ2-2; 11 bases map to TRBD2. V trimming: 3 bases; J trimming: 3 bases; junction bases outside the gene matches: 0. The CDR3 is 15 residues long. Germline V lookup: CDR1 MRHNA, CDR2 SNTAGT. The CDR3 DNA reads TGTGCCAGCAGTGAGACTAGCGGGGACACCGGGGAGCTGTTTTTT. Amino acid sequence: CASSETSGDTGELFF.

The CDR3 loop is CASSDLGEQFF. DNA for the CDR3: TGTGCCAGCAGCGACCTGGGGGAGCAGTTCTTC. The chain combines TRBV6-5 with TRBJ2-1, with unresolved D. Germline CDR1 is MNHEY and CDR2 is SVGAGI. Trimming pared 6 bases from V and 10 bases from J, leaving 10 bases between. This CDR3 has 11 residues.

The chain has TRBV4-2 and TRBJ2-3; the D call may be TRBD1 or TRBD2 (5 bases each). The CDR3 runs to 13 residues. V gave up 4 bases and J gave up 9 bases, with 14 bases separating them. CDR1 and CDR2 from the germline V gene are LGHNA and YNFKEQ. CDR3: CASSPFLGDTQYF. As DNA, the CDR3 is TGTGCCAGCAGCCCCTTTTTAGGGGACACGCAGTATTTT.

The gene calls are TRBV6-5 and TRBJ1-1; D remains unclear. The CDR3 has 12 amino acids. Germline CDR1 and CDR2: MNHEY and SVGAGI. V lost 5 bases, J lost 1 base, and 5 bases lay in between. CDR3: CASSPRNTEAFF. In DNA, the CDR3 is TGTGCCAGCAGTCCGCGGAACACTGAAGCTTTCTTT.

The chain uses TRBV10-2 and TRBJ1-5; 8 bases line up with TRBD1. CDR1 is WSHSY and CDR2 is SAAADI in the germline V gene. V shed 5 bases, J shed 6 bases, and the junction held 3 bases outside the gene matches. This CDR3 region has 13 residues. The DNA of the CDR3 is TGCGCCAGCAGTCAGGGGGCTAGTCAGCCCCAGCATTTT. Its translation is CASSQGASQPQHF.

The chain links TRBV28 to TRBJ1-4; D is uncertain. The CDR3 sequence is 14 residues long. Looked up from germline, CDR1 is MDHEN and CDR2 is SYDVKM. The V end lost 2 bases, the J end lost 7 bases, and 11 bases lay between the germline ends. The CDR3 nucleotides read TGTGCCAGCAGTTTAAGGGTGGCAGGTGAAAAACTGTTTTTT. Protein sequence: CASSLRVAGEKLFF.

CDR3 sequence (DNA): TGTGCCAGCAGCAACTTTACCGGGGAGCTGTTTTTT. It yields the protein CASSNFTGELFF. The chain has TRBV21-1 and TRBJ2-2; the D call in the table, TRBD2, was not verified against the DNA. TRBV21-1 is a known pseudogene. The CDR3 covers 12 residues.

Remarks on this clone: The junction shows a germline mismatch at one end, possibly a read error. This rearrangement joins TRBV10-3 to TRBJ1-3; D gene uncertain. Germline V gene lookup returns CDR1 ENHRY and CDR2 SYGVKD. The CDR3 extends over 11 amino acids. This CDR3 is CAITDLDTIFF. Here the CDR3 DNA reads TGTGCCATCACTGACCTCGACACCATATTTTTT.

The J gene is TRBJ2-5, the V gene TRBV7-3, with 11 bases lining up with TRBD2. The V gene's germline CDR1 is SGHTA and CDR2 FQGTGA. V lost 2 bases, J lost 7 bases, and 9 bases stayed unmatched. The CDR3 has 16 residues. CDR3 region: CASSLGPGLAVGTQYF. The DNA for the CDR3 is TGTGCCAGCAGCTTAGGTCCGGGACTAGCGGTCGGGACCCAGTACTTC.

The sample holds a few counts of this clone. The chain combines TRBV9 with TRBJ1-2; D is possibly TRBD1 (5 bases). The germline V and J ends were trimmed by 6 bases and 3 bases, with 21 bases remaining between them. The CDR3 contains 16 residues. Per the germline V gene, CDR1 is SGDLS and CDR2 is YYNGEE. In nucleotides, the CDR3 is TGTGCCAGCACCAAGACGGGGCAGGGATTGTACTATGGCTACACCTTC. Protein sequence: CASTKTGQGLYYGYTF.

V is TRBV2 and J is TRBJ1-2; D ambiguous. Per the germline V gene, CDR1 is SNHLY and CDR2 is FYNNEI. The CDR3 covers 13 residues. The V and J ends lost 7 bases and 2 bases respectively, with 11 bases between them. CDR3 in amino acids: CASTRGRNYGYTF. CDR3 coding DNA: TGTGCCAGCACCCGAGGACGGAACTATGGCTACACCTTC.

This clone was seen a few times. The rearrangement links TRBV6-5 to TRBJ1-2, with no clear D. The V gene lost 6 bases and the J gene lost 4 bases, with 18 bases spanning the gap. This CDR3 contains 15 residues. From germline, CDR1 is MNHEY and CDR2 SVGAGI. The CDR3 reads CASSLTPPGSYGYTF. The CDR3 nucleotides are TGTGCCAGCAGCCTCACCCCCCCCGGGAGCTATGGCTACACCTTC.

Worth noting for this clone: Its ends do not fully match the called genes, so a read error is possible. This chain uses TRBV5-1 with TRBJ1-5; a weak D match, TRBD1 (6 bases). The germline CDR1 and CDR2 sequences are SGHRS and YFSETQ. The CDR3 totals 15 residues. CDR3 loop: CASSLGGGSDQPQHF. The DNA for the CDR3 is TGCGCCAGCAGCTTGGGAGGGGGTAGCGATCAGCCCCAGCATTTT.

CDR3 nucleotide sequence: TGCAGCGTTGAAGATTACCACGGACTGGGCACTGAAGCTTTCTTT. Translation gives CSVEDYHGLGTEAFF. The chain joins TRBV29-1 to TRBJ1-1; D is undetermined. CDR3 size: 15 residues. V lost 0 bases to trimming and J lost 4 bases, with 15 bases between them. Germline values: CDR1 SQVTM, CDR2 ANQGSEA. The full variable domain, completed using reference TRBV29-1 and TRBJ1-1, is SAVISQKPSRDICQRGTSLTIQCQVDSQVTMMFWYRQQPGQSLTLIATANQGSEATYESGFVIDKFPISRPNLTFSTLTVSNMSPEDSSIYLCSVEDYHGLGTEAFFGQGTRLTVV.

The rearrangement joins TRBV5-8 to TRBJ2-3; D might be TRBD2 (6 bases). The germline CDR1 and CDR2 sequences are SGHTS and YDEGEE. Trimming removed 3 bases from V and 4 bases from J, with 15 bases in between. This CDR3 has 15 amino acids. Here the CDR3 reads CASSSGTGGADTQYF. CDR3 coding DNA: TGTGCCAGCAGCTCCGGGACTGGAGGCGCAGATACGCAGTATTTT.

The rearrangement links TRBV6-5 to TRBJ2-1, with D possibly TRBD2 on 6 matching bases. The CDR3 runs 15 residues. The V and J ends lost 7 bases and 0 bases respectively, with 13 bases between them. Germline CDR1 reads MNHEY; CDR2 reads SVGAGI. The CDR3 loop is CASTQAGSSYNEQFF. CDR3 in DNA: TGTGCCAGCACGCAGGCGGGGAGCTCCTACAATGAGCAGTTCTTC.

The rearrangement links TRBV2 to TRBJ2-2; D is undetermined. Deletions cut 11 bases from V and 6 bases from J, with 13 bases between. The CDR3 runs 12 residues. CDR1 and CDR2 (germline): SNHLY, FYNNEI. In DNA, the CDR3 is TGTGCCCACAAGTCGGTATCCGGGGAGCTGTTTTTT. It codes for CAHKSVSGELFF.

The chain combines TRBV7-3 with TRBJ2-3; D remains unclear. Per the germline V gene, CDR1 is SGHTA and CDR2 is FQGTGA. Trimming cost V 1 base and J 2 bases, with 7 bases left between them. The CDR3 runs 14 residues. CDR3 sequence reads: CASSLSSYTDTQYF. DNA of the CDR3: TGTGCCAGCAGCTTAAGTTCATACACAGATACGCAGTATTTT.

This clone has only a few counts. The CDR3 nucleotides read TGTGCCAGCAGCCCCAGAACGGAGCCCCAGCATTTT. It translates to CASSPRTEPQHF. This rearrangement joins TRBV7-9 to TRBJ1-5; D unclear. With 5 bases removed from V and 8 bases from J, the gap between germline ends came to 10 bases. CDR1 is SEHNR, CDR2 FQNEAQ, per germline (reference sequence). CDR3 size: 12 residues.

The rearrangement joins TRBV10-3 to TRBJ1-5; unclear D gene. The CDR3 runs to 13 residues. V was shortened by 8 bases and J by 6 bases, with 14 bases between the two germline ends. Germline CDR1 ENHRY, CDR2 SYGVKD. The CDR3 DNA sequence: TGTGCCATCGGACGGGAGGCGATTCAGCCCCAGCATTTT. Translation gives CAIGREAIQPQHF.

CDR3: CASSQPTPPPTRTGGITGELFF. The CDR3 DNA sequence: TGTGCCAGCAGCCAACCAACGCCCCCCCCAACAAGGACAGGGGGGATCACCGGGGAGCTGTTTTTT. The J gene is TRBJ2-2, the V gene TRBV14, with 10 positions matching TRBD1. This CDR3 has 22 residues. Unmatched junction bases numbered 22, after V lost 2 bases and J lost 4 bases. Per the germline V gene, CDR1 is SGHDN and CDR2 is FVKESK.

A few counts support this clone. The chain employs TRBV10-1 and TRBJ2-7; D might be TRBD1 (5 bases). Germline assignment: CDR1 WNHNN and CDR2 SYGVQD (reference sequence). The CDR3 sequence is 13 residues long. Between the trimmed V and J ends, which lost 3 bases and 5 bases, there was a span of 11 bases. DNA of the CDR3: TGCGCCAGCAGTGATTTACCAGGGCACGAGCAGTACTTC. It specifies CASSDLPGHEQYF.

The chain combines TRBV11-3 with TRBJ2-1; 7 bases agree with TRBD1. The CDR3 has 13 residues. The germline gives CDR1 SGHNT, CDR2 YENEEA. With 1 base clipped from V and 10 bases from J, the junction kept 4 bases outside the gene matches. CDR3 sequence reads: CASSLVQGNEQFF. In DNA form, the CDR3 reads TGTGCCAGCAGCTTAGTACAGGGGAACGAGCAGTTCTTC.

This chain connects TRBV2 to TRBJ2-3, with D maybe TRBD2 (6 bases). The CDR3 covers 15 residues. Germline CDR1 and CDR2: SNHLY and FYNNEI. Trimming cost V 4 bases and J 1 base, with 12 bases left between them. For the CDR3, the DNA is TGTGCCAGCAGTGCTTTTGCTAGCGGCACAGATACGCAGTATTTT. It encodes CASSAFASGTDTQYF. Full variable domain (rest looked up from reference TRBV2 and TRBJ2-3): EPEVTQTPSHQVTQMGQEVILRCVPISNHLYFYWYRQILGQKVEFLVSFYNNEISEKSEIFDDQFSVERPDGSNFTLKIRSTKLEDSAMYFCASSAFASGTDTQYFGPGTRLTVL.

This chain connects TRBV6-1 to TRBJ2-7; weak D call: TRBD1 (6 bases). The CDR3 length is 14 residues. V dropped 0 bases and J dropped 1 base, with 7 bases sitting between them. CDR1 and CDR2 from the germline V gene are MNHNS and SASEGT. This CDR3 reads CASSEAQGSYEQYF. The CDR3 DNA follows: TGTGCCAGCAGTGAAGCCCAGGGGTCCTACGAGCAGTACTTC.

The chain combines TRBV5-5 with TRBJ2-7, with 9 bases matching TRBD2. J lost 4 bases, V lost 4 bases, and 6 bases had no gene match. The CDR3 spans 14 residues. Germline loops: CDR1 SGHKS, CDR2 YYEKEE (reference sequence). The CDR3 is CASSLRLAEYEQYF. The CDR3 bases are TGTGCCAGCAGCCTTCGACTAGCGGAATACGAGCAGTACTTC.

In this sample, this clone turned up many times. The V and J genes are TRBV6-5 and TRBJ1-6; D may be TRBD1 (5 bases). V lost 10 bases and J lost 8, with 15 bases in between. CDR1 is MNHEY, CDR2 SVGAGI, per germline. This CDR3 region has 13 residues. This CDR3 is CATAGTDYSPLHF. DNA for the CDR3: TGTGCCACCGCCGGGACTGATTATTCACCCCTCCACTTT.

This clone was detected once. The chain has TRBV20-1 and TRBJ2-4, with unresolved D. The V gene lost 3 bases and the J gene lost 9 bases, with 15 bases spanning the gap. Germline loops: CDR1 DFQATT, CDR2 SNEGSKA (reference sequence). This CDR3 is built from 13 residues. Here the CDR3 reads CSASWGPSGIQYF. The CDR3 region has the DNA TGCAGTGCTAGTTGGGGTCCCTCGGGCATTCAGTACTTC.